This passage covers 20 T cell receptor beta chains from one sample sequenced in a study of cytotoxic CD8 clonotypes in ibrutinib-treated CLL (dated by TCRdb to about 2021). In the paper's terms, the time point label means: progressive disease on ibrutinib. Receptor amplification or capture employed the immunoSEQ multiplex PCR assay. TCRdb retrieved this table from immuneACCESS and kept in-frame rearrangements only. Not all clones are present; in checked studies, unresolved V genes account for under half, and no reason is known for the remainder. The sample includes approximately 40,000 clones, with roughly two thirds observed a single time. In total, the top ten clones hold roughly 9.1% of the sample. The sequenced sample was PBMCs, obtained at disease progression, from a patient treated with ibrutinib. These receptor sequences come from a human donor with chronic lymphocytic leukemia.

This chain links TRBV5-1 with TRBJ1-1; D ambiguous. The V end lost 2 bases, the J end lost 1 base, and 18 bases lay between the germline ends. Germline V gene lookup returns CDR1 SGHRS and CDR2 YFSETQ. The CDR3 runs to 17 residues. This CDR3 is CASSFGSFGSWNTEAFF. The CDR3 nucleotides are TGCGCCAGCAGCTTCGGATCCTTCGGGTCCTGGAACACTGAAGCTTTCTTT. Filled out from reference TRBV5-1 and TRBJ1-1, the complete variable domain reads KAGVTQTPRYLIKTRGQQVTLSCSPISGHRSVSWYQQTPGQGLQFLFEYFSETQRNKGNFPGRFSGRQFSNSRSEMNVSTLELGDSALYLCASSFGSFGSWNTEAFFGQGTRLTVV.

This rearrangement joins TRBV27 to TRBJ2-3; D remains unclear. The CDR3 is 13 residues long. Trimming took 4 bases from V and 4 from J, leaving 9 bases between them. CDR1 and CDR2 from the germline V gene are MNHEY and SMNVEV (reference sequence). CDR3 region: CASSYDSADTQYF. DNA for the CDR3: TGTGCCAGCAGTTATGACTCCGCAGATACGCAGTATTTT.

The chain couples TRBV4-1 to TRBJ2-1; the match to TRBD2 covers 12 bases. The CDR3 runs to 18 residues. The V gene's germline CDR1 is MGHRA and CDR2 YSYEKL. J lost 3 bases, V lost 4 bases, and 10 bases had no gene match. The CDR3 spells CASSPLAGGPSSYNEQFF. DNA for the CDR3: TGCGCCAGCAGCCCGCTAGCGGGGGGGCCTAGTAGCTACAATGAGCAGTTCTTC.

This clone appeared a single time. V gene TRBV6-4 combines with J gene TRBJ2-1; 11 bases map to TRBD2. The V gene's germline CDR1 is MRHNA and CDR2 SNTAGT. The trim removed 3 bases at V and 5 bases at J, leaving 6 bases unmatched. CDR3 size: 16 residues. The DNA for the CDR3 is TGTGCCAGCAGTGAACTAGCGGGAGAAGGAAACAATGAGCAGTTCTTC. Translated: CASSELAGEGNNEQFF.

This chain links TRBV10-3 with TRBJ2-1; 9 positions agree with TRBD2. The V segment lost 1 base and the J segment 5 bases; nucleotides outside the gene matches: 3. Germline CDR1 is ENHRY and CDR2 is SYGVKD. This CDR3 has 15 residues. The CDR3 DNA reads TGTGCCATCAGTGAGTTTAGCGGGGGAGACAATGAGCAGTTCTTC. Protein sequence: CAISEFSGGDNEQFF.

The chain couples TRBV5-1 to TRBJ1-5; 7 nucleotides line up with TRBD1. The germline CDR1 and CDR2 sequences are SGHRS and YFSETQ. The V segment lost 1 base and the J segment 3 bases; nucleotides outside the gene matches: 7. CDR3 length equals 16 residues. DNA of the CDR3: TGCGCCAGCAGCTTGTCTCCAGGGGGGAACAATCAGCCCCAGCATTTT. Amino acid sequence: CASSLSPGGNNQPQHF.

This clone appeared once. V is TRBV5-1 and J is TRBJ1-4; TRBD1 matches 7 bases. Germline V gives CDR1 SGHRS, CDR2 YFSETQ. This CDR3 comprises 14 residues. The V gene end was trimmed by 4 bases and the J gene end by 4 bases; junction bases not matched to a gene: 4. The CDR3, as DNA: TGCGCCAGCAGCATAGGGGGCGATAATGAAAAACTGTTTTTT. It yields the protein CASSIGGDNEKLFF. Based on the CDR3 plus reference TRBV5-1 and TRBJ1-4, the full variable domain is KAGVTQTPRYLIKTRGQQVTLSCSPISGHRSVSWYQQTPGQGLQFLFEYFSETQRNKGNFPGRFSGRQFSNSRSEMNVSTLELGDSALYLCASSIGGDNEKLFFGSGTQLSVL.

This chain links TRBV23-1 with TRBJ2-7; 10 bases are shared with TRBD1. TRBV23-1 is an ORF; its function is uncertain. Trimming removed 2 bases from V and 6 bases from J; junction bases left unmatched: 4. CDR3 length equals 14 residues. For the CDR3, the DNA is TGCGCCAGCAGTCAACGGGACAGGGGATGCGAGCAGTACTTC. Amino acid sequence: CASSQRDRGCEQYF.

This chain uses TRBV5-1 with TRBJ1-1; TRBD1 is a possible D gene (6 bases). V was clipped by 6 bases and J by 2 bases, with 11 bases between them. CDR1 SGHRS and CDR2 YFSETQ come from the germline V gene. The CDR3 runs 13 residues. CDR3 protein: CASTKQGNTEAFF. In DNA form, the CDR3 reads TGCGCCAGCACAAAACAGGGAAACACTGAAGCTTTCTTT. Full variable domain (missing parts from reference TRBV5-1 and TRBJ1-1): KAGVTQTPRYLIKTRGQQVTLSCSPISGHRSVSWYQQTPGQGLQFLFEYFSETQRNKGNFPGRFSGRQFSNSRSEMNVSTLELGDSALYLCASTKQGNTEAFFGQGTRLTVV.

J is TRBJ2-7 and V is TRBV9; D gene uncertain. The germline CDR1 and CDR2 sequences are SGDLS and YYNGEE. CDR3 length equals 15 residues. Trimming pared 1 base from V and 0 bases from J, leaving 11 bases between. CDR3 loop: CASSVSGRSSYEQYF. The CDR3 DNA reads as TGTGCCAGCAGCGTATCGGGCAGGTCCTCCTACGAGCAGTACTTC.

This clone was counted once. V is TRBV27 and J is TRBJ2-3, with D unclear. Trimming took 3 bases from V and 3 from J, leaving 10 bases between them. This CDR3 is 14 amino acids long. Germline values: CDR1 MNHEY, CDR2 SMNVEV (reference sequence). The CDR3 nucleotides read TGTGCCAGCAGTTTCAACCCGAGGACAGATACGCAGTATTTT. This encodes CASSFNPRTDTQYF.

This clone was detected only a few times. The chain carries TRBV9 and TRBJ1-5; D not certain. CDR3 length: 13 residues. V was trimmed by 4 bases and J by 0 bases, leaving 5 bases between them. Per germline, CDR1 SGDLS and CDR2 YYNGEE. The DNA of the CDR3 is TGTGCCAGCAGCCTCAATAGCAATCAGCCCCAGCATTTT. This gives the protein CASSLNSNQPQHF.

This clone was recorded only once. J is TRBJ1-1 and V is TRBV30; TRBD1 is a possible D gene (5 bases). The length of the CDR3 is 13 residues. The germline CDR1 and CDR2 sequences are GTSNPN and SVGIG (reference sequence). Trimming took off 0 bases at V and 1 base at J, with 6 bases between the two ends. The CDR3 nucleotides are TGTGCCTGGAGTGTTCAGGGGAACACTGAAGCTTTCTTT. The encoded protein is CAWSVQGNTEAFF.

The gene calls are TRBV29-1 and TRBJ1-2; no firm D call. This CDR3 has 13 amino acids. V lost 4 bases to trimming and J lost 3 bases, with 12 bases between them. Germline CDR1 SQVTM, CDR2 ANQGSEA. CDR3 region: CSVGRRLDYGYTF. The DNA for the CDR3 is TGCAGCGTTGGGCGCAGGCTAGACTATGGCTACACCTTC. Together with reference TRBV29-1 and TRBJ1-2, the CDR3 gives the full variable domain: SAVISQKPSRDICQRGTSLTIQCQVDSQVTMMFWYRQQPGQSLTLIATANQGSEATYESGFVIDKFPISRPNLTFSTLTVSNMSPEDSSIYLCSVGRRLDYGYTFGSGTRLTVV.

This clone is labeled medium-sized. The chain has TRBV11-3 and TRBJ2-3; 7 bases are a match to TRBD1. This CDR3 has 15 amino acids. The V segment lost 5 bases and the J segment 0 bases; nucleotides outside the gene matches: 5. Germline values: CDR1 SGHNT, CDR2 YENEEA. The CDR3 region has the DNA TGTGCCAGCAGCCTCCGGACAGGAAGCACAGATACGCAGTATTTT. This encodes CASSLRTGSTDTQYF.

The chain couples TRBV6-5 to TRBJ2-1, with TRBD2 matching 8 bases. The CDR3 runs to 11 residues. Losses at the gene ends were 0 bases for V and 14 bases for J; bases not matched to a gene: 0. Per germline, CDR1 MNHEY and CDR2 SVGAGI. The CDR3 nucleotides are TGTGCCAGCAGTTACTCGCGGGAGGAGTTCTTC. This sequence encodes CASSYSREEFF.

This clone was counted a few times. V usage is TRBV27 and J usage is TRBJ2-5; D is uncertain. This CDR3 region has 14 residues. V lost 3 bases, J lost 10 bases, and 18 bases lay in between. Germline V CDR1 and CDR2: MNHEY, SMNVEV (reference sequence). CDR3 in DNA: TGTGCCAGCAGTTTCGGTGTCGACCTTCGGGTCCAGTACTTC. Amino acid sequence: CASSFGVDLRVQYF.

The chain uses TRBV30 and TRBJ1-3, with D possibly TRBD1 on 5 matching bases. Trimming took 0 bases from V and 4 from J, leaving 10 bases between them. Per germline, CDR1 GTSNPN and CDR2 SVGIG (reference sequence). The CDR3 has 14 residues. The CDR3 DNA reads as TGTGCCTGGAGTGTGGGGGTGAGCGGAAACACCATATATTTT. It translates to CAWSVGVSGNTIYF.

The chain combines TRBV5-1 with TRBJ2-1; the match to TRBD2 covers 14 bases. Germline V lookup: CDR1 SGHRS, CDR2 YFSETQ. Trimming cost V 0 bases and J 0 bases; bases outside gene matches: 5. CDR3 length equals 19 residues. The chain's CDR3 is CASSLGLAGGPGSYNEQFF. In nucleotides, the CDR3 is TGCGCCAGCAGCTTGGGACTAGCGGGAGGGCCGGGCTCCTACAATGAGCAGTTCTTC.

The chain couples TRBV7-9 to TRBJ2-5; 8 bases line up with TRBD2. Trimming cost V 0 bases and J 5 bases; bases outside gene matches: 11. The length of the CDR3 is 17 residues. CDR1 SEHNR and CDR2 FQNEAQ come from the germline V gene (reference sequence). The CDR3 here is CASSLALGGAGLETQYF. CDR3 nucleotides: TGTGCCAGCAGCTTAGCCCTCGGGGGGGCCGGCTTGGAGACCCAGTACTTC. Full variable domain (rest looked up from reference TRBV7-9 and TRBJ2-5): DTGVSQNPRHKITKRGQNVTFRCDPISEHNRLYWYRQTLGQGPEFLTYFQNEAQLEKSRLLSDRFSAERPKGSFSTLEIQRTEQGDSAMYLCASSLALGGAGLETQYFGPGTRLLVL.